This T cell receptor (beta chain) is from a study of regulatory T cells in long-lasting Graves disease. This clonotype was counted only a few times. The CDR3 extends over 14 amino acids. V shed 6 bases, J shed 4 bases, and the junction held 10 bases outside the gene matches. CDR1 DFQATT and CDR2 SNEGSKA come from the germline V gene (reference sequence). Indicated time point: newly diagnosed GD, antithyroid drugs for less than 3 months. There was RNA extracted from PBMCs, and the TCR library was made from it. Through Arm-PCR of CDR3 regions and iRepertoire HTBI primers, TCR beta libraries were built. Using its own MiXCR run on the multiplex PCR reads, TCRdb lists one record per CDR3 protein. The profile shows about 430,000 distinct CDR3 sequences, 15% of them singletons. The same data also contributed to another study, on T cells in Graves' hyperthyroidism and ophthalmopathy.

The chain recombines TRBV20-1 with TRBJ2-5; 8 nucleotides match TRBD1. The starting material was peripheral blood mononuclear cells (PBMCs), obtained at new diagnosis, from a patient treated with antithyroid drugs. The receptor was isolated from a woman aged 40-49 years with Graves disease. The CDR3 here is CSAPTGVEGETQYF. The DNA for the CDR3 is TGCAGTGCCCCGACAGGGGTGGAGGGAGAGACCCAGTACTTC.